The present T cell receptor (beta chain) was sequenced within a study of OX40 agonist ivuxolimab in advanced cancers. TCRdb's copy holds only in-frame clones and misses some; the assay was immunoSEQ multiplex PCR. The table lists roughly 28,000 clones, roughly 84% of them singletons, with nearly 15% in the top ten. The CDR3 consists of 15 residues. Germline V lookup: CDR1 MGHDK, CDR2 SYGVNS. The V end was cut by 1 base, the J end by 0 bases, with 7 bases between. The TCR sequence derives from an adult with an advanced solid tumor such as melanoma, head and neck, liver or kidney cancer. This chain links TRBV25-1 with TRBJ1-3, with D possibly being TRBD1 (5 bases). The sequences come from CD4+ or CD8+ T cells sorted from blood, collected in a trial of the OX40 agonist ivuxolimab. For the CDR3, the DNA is TGTGCCAGCAGTGAATTTGGGGGCTCTGGAAACACCATATATTTT. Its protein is CASSEFGGSGNTIYF.